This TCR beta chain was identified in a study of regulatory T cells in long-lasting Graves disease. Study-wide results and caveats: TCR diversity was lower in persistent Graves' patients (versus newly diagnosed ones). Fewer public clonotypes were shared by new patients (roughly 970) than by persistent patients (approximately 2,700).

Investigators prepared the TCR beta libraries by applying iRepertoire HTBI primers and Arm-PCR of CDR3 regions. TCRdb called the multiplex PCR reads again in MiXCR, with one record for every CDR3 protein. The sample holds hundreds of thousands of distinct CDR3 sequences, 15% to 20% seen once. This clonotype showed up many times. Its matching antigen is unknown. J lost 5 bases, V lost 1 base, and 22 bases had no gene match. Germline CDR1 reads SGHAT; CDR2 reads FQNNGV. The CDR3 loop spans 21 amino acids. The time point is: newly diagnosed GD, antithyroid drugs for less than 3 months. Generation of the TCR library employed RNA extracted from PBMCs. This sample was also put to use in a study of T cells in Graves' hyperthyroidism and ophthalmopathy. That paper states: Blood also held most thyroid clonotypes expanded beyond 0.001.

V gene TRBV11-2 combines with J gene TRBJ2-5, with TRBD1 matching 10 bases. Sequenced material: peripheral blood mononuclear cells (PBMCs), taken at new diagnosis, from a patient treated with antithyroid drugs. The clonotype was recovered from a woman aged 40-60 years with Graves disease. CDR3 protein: CASSLGDWQVFWDRGEETQYF. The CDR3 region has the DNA TGTGCCAGCAGCTTAGGGGACTGGCAGGTTTTCTGGGACAGGGGCGAGGAGACCCAGTACTTC. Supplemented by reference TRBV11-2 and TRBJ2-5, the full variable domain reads EAGVAQSPRYKIIEKRQSVAFWCNPISGHATLYWYQQILGQGPKLLIQFQNNGVVDDSQLPKDRFSAERLKGVDSTLKIQPAKLEDSAVYLCASSLGDWQVFWDRGEETQYFGPGTRLLVL.